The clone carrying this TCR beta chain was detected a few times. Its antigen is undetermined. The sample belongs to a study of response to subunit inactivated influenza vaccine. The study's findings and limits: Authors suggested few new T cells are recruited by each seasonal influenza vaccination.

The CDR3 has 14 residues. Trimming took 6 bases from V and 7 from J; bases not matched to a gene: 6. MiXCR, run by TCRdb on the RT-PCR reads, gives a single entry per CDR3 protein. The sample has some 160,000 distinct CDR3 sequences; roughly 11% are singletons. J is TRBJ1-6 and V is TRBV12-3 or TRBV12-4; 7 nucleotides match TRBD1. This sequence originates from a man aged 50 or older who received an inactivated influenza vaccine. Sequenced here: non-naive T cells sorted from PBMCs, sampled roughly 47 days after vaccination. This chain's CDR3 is CASSRGQSNSPLHF. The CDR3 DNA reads TGTGCCAGCAGCCGGGGACAGTCAAATTCACCCCTCCACTTT.